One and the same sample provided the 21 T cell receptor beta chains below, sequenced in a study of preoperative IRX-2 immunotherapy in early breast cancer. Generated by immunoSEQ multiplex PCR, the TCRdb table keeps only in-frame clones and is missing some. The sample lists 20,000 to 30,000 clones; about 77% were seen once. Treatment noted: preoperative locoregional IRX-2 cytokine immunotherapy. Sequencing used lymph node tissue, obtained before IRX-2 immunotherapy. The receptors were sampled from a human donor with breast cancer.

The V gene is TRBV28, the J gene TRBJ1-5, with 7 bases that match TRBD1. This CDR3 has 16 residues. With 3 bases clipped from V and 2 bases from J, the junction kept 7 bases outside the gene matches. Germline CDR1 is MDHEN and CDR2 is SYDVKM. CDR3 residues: CASSLSTGWGNQPQHF. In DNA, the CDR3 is TGTGCCAGCAGTTTGTCGACAGGGTGGGGCAATCAGCCCCAGCATTTT.

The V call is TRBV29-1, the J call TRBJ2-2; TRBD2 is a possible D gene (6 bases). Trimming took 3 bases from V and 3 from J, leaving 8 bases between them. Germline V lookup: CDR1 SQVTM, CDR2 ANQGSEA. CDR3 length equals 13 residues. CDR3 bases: TGCAGCGTTGACAGGGACTACACCGGGGAGCTGTTTTTT. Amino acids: CSVDRDYTGELFF.

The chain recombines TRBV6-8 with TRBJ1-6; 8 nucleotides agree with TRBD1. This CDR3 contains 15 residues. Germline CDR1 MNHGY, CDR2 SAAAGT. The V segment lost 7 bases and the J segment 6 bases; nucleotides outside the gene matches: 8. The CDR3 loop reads CASKLVGQGNSPLHF. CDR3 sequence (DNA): TGTGCCAGCAAGTTAGTAGGACAGGGTAATTCACCCCTCCACTTT.

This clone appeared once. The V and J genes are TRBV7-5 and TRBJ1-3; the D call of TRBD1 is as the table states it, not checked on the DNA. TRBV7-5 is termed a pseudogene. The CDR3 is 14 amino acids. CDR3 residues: CASSLGLSGNTIYF. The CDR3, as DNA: TGTGCCAGCAGCCTGGGGCTCTCTGGAAACACCATATATTTT.

The CDR3 loop reads CASSESTWGATEAFF. The CDR3 DNA reads TGCGCCAGCAGTGAGTCGACTTGGGGGGCTACTGAAGCTTTCTTT. The chain joins TRBV10-2 to TRBJ1-1; tentatively, D is TRBD1 (6 bases). CDR1 WSHSY and CDR2 SAAADI come from the germline V gene. The CDR3 has 15 residues. Trimming stripped 0 bases from V and 5 bases from J, with 13 bases between.

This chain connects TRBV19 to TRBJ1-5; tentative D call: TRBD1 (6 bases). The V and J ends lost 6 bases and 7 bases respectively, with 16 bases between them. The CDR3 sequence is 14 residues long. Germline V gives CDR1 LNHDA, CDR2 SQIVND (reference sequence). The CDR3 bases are TGTGCCAGTAGCCCTACAGGGTCGAGCCAGCCCCAGCATTTT. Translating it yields CASSPTGSSQPQHF.

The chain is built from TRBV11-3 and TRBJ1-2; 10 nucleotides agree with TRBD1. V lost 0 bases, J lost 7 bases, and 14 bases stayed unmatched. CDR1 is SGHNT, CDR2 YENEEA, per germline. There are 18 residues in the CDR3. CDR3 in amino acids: CASSLDYPGTGAKSGYTF. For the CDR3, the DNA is TGTGCCAGCAGCTTAGATTACCCTGGGACAGGGGCTAAGAGTGGCTACACCTTC.

CDR3 nucleotides: TGTGCCAGCAGGGACAGGGGGCGCGGCTACACCTTC. Protein product: CASRDRGRGYTF. The V call is TRBV6-8, the J call TRBJ1-2, with 11 positions matching TRBD1. The CDR3 contains 12 residues. Germline CDR1 and CDR2: MNHGY and SAAAGT. Trimming removed 6 bases from V and 8 bases from J; junction bases left unmatched: 2.

The CDR3 region is CASSLTLGSNTEAFF. CDR3 sequence (DNA): TGCGCCAGCAGCTTGACTCTCGGTTCGAACACTGAAGCTTTCTTT. This chain uses TRBV5-1 with TRBJ1-1; D remains ambiguous. The CDR3 has 15 residues. Germline V gene data show CDR1 as SGHRS and CDR2 as YFSETQ. Trimming pared 1 base from V and 1 base from J, leaving 11 bases between.

The CDR3 spells CSVEGRGLYGYTF. The DNA for the CDR3 is TGCAGCGTTGAAGGCAGGGGGCTCTATGGCTACACCTTC. The chain recombines TRBV29-1 with TRBJ1-2; TRBD1 matches at 8 bases. Germline V gene data show CDR1 as SQVTM and CDR2 as ANQGSEA. Unmatched junction bases numbered 2, after V lost 1 base and J lost 4 bases. The CDR3 runs to 13 residues.

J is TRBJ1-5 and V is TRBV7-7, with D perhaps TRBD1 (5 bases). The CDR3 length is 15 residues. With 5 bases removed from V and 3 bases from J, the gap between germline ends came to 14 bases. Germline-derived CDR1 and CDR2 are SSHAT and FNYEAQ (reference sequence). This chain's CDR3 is CASSLPGPLNQPQHF. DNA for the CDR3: TGTGCCAGCAGCCTACCGGGACCGCTCAATCAGCCCCAGCATTTT.

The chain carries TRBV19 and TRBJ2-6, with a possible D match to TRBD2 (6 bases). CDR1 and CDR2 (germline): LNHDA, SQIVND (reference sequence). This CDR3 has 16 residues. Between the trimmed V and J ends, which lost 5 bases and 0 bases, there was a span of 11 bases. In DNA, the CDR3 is TGTGCCAGTAGTCTCTTGGAGGGCTCTGGGGCCAACGTCCTGACTTTC. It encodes CASSLLEGSGANVLTF.

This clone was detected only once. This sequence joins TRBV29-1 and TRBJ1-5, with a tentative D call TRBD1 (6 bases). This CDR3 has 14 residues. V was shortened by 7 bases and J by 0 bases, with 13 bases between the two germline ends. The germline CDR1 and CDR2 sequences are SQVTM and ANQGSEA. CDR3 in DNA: TGCAGCGCCTCTACAGGGCTTAGCAATCAGCCCCAGCATTTT. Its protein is CSASTGLSNQPQHF.

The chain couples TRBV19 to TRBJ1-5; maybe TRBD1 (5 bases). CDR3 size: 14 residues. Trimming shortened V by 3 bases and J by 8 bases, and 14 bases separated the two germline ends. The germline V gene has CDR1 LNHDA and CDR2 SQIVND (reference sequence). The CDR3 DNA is TGTGCCAGTAGTATTGCGGGGGACGAAGAGCCCCAGCATTTT. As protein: CASSIAGDEEPQHF.

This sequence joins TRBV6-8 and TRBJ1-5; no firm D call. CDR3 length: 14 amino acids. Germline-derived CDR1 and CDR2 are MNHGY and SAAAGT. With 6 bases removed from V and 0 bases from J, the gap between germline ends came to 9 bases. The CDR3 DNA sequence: TGTGCCAGCAGCTCTATTTATAGCAATCAGCCCCAGCATTTT. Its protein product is CASSSIYSNQPQHF.

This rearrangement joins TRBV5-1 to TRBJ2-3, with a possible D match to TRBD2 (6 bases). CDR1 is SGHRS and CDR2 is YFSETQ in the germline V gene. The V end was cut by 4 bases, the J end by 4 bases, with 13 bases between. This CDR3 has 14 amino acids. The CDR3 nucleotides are TGCGCCAGCAGCGTGAGGCGGGGCCCAGATACGCAGTATTTT. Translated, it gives CASSVRRGPDTQYF.

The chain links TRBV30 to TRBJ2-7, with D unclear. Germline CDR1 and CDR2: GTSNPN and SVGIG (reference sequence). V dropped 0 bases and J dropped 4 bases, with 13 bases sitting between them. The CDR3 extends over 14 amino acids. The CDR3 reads CAWSVSPNRYEQYF. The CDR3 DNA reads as TGTGCCTGGAGTGTAAGTCCAAACCGTTACGAGCAGTACTTC.

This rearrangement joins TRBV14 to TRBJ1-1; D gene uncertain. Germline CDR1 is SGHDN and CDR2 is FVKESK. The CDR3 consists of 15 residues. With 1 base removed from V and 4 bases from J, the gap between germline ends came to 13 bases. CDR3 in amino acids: CASSQALGGLTEAFF. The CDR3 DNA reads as TGTGCCAGCAGCCAAGCGTTAGGCGGACTCACTGAAGCTTTCTTT.

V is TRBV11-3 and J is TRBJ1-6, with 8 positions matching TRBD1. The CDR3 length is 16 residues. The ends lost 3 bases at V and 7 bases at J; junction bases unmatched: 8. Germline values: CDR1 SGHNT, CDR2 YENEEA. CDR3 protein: CASSFGRGLSNSPLHF. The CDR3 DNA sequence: TGTGCCAGCAGCTTCGGCAGGGGGCTAAGCAATTCACCCCTCCACTTT.

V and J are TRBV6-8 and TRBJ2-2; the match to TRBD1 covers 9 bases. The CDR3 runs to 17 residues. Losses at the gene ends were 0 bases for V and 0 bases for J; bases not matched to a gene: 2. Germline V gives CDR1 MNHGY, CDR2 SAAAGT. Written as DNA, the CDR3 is TGTGCCAGCAGTTACTCGAGGACAGGGGCGAACACCGGGGAGCTGTTTTTT. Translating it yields CASSYSRTGANTGELFF.

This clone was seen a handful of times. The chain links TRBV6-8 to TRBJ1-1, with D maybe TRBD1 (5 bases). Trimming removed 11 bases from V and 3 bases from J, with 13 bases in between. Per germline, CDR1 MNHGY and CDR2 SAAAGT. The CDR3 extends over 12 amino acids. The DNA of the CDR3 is TGTGCCGTTGAGGACACTTACACTGAAGCTTTCTTT. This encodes CAVEDTYTEAFF.